This TCR beta chain appears in the sequencing data of a study of T cells in Graves' hyperthyroidism and ophthalmopathy (dated by TCRdb to about 2019). The study in broad terms: Peripheral blood was collected at initial diagnosis, before any treatment. To identify TCR V-J signatures that set the groups apart, the researchers used a discovery cohort of more than 95 patients, made up of roughly 45 with Graves' ophthalmopathy and some 56 with stable Graves' hyperthyroidism. Whether ophthalmopathy could be predicted prospectively was tested in an independent validation cohort made up of 18 hyperthyroidism patients plus 17 patients who later progressed to ophthalmopathy. For training and testing, the 110 or so patients in the discovery cohort were randomly divided in a 7:3 ratio. Thyroid tissue and blood T-cell repertoires from roughly six Graves' hyperthyroidism patients were also compared in the study. Once sampling was done, hyperthyroidism patients were given methimazole at a starting dose of 30 mg daily, whereas ophthalmopathy patients were given high-dose intravenous methylprednisolone. TCR Vbeta CDR3 sequencing of fewer than 150 peripheral blood samples (about 45 ophthalmopathy, 75 hyperthyroidism and roughly 17 progressor patients) is reported in the paper. General study outcomes and caveats: No statistical method was used to set the sample size in advance, and investigators knew the group allocation. Most expanded thyroid clonotypes (frequency above 0.001) were also found in blood, which suggests that blood repertoires may mirror thyroid immune responses. In cross-validation, a model built on a 13 V-J signature told ophthalmopathy apart from stable hyperthyroidism with 87.88% sensitivity and about 81% specificity, and in testing the same model reached 80%/75%. During validation, the model predicted progression to ophthalmopathy a median of approximately 6 months ahead of onset, with around 71% sensitivity and 72% to 85% specificity.

TCR beta CDR3 regions were amplified from RNA transcripts. A first-round RT-PCR of the TCR CDR3 used the HTBI primer set with the Qiagen OneStep RT-PCR kit. The libraries were constructed in a second round of multiplex PCR and then size-selected and purified. Libraries were sequenced paired-end with 100 bp reads on an Illumina HiSeq2000. The authors' analysis ran thus. SOAPnuke was used to process the raw data, throwing out any read that contained adapters or uncalled bases, had a mean Phred below 15, or lacked an exact constant-primer or identifier match. High-quality paired reads were merged using COPE v1.2.5, and each unique nucleotide sequence was defined as a clonotype. MiTCR v1.1 was used to align clonotypes to the IMGT TRBV, TRBD and TRBJ reference segments. The analysis included only V-J combinations with a frequency above 0.0001, which together covered approximately 99% of the repertoires. A TCS score was defined as the ratio between F50 (clonal expansion) and ExV (chaos), using BLOSUM62-based TCRdist between CDR3 peptides within each V-J. Welch's t-statistics and random forest reduced around 520 V-J features to roughly 13, which were used in a naive Bayes classifier (R e1071). Thyroid-blood repertoire similarity was quantified with the Morisita-Horn index. The public reads were reprocessed in TCRdb via fastp at Q25 and MiXCR, keeping in-frame beta chains. Every CDR3 protein is listed once, alongside the most common genes and DNA of its rows. The V and J calls shown here were made by TCRdb, not taken from the authors' results. The sample contains 750,000 to 900,000 distinct CDR3 sequences, roughly 40% of them found a single time. Around 10% of the sample rests with the top ten.

Concerning this clonotype itself: The antigen it binds to is not known. Nothing much larger sits one base from this clone, and base qualities are not available.

Stable Graves' hyperthyroidism was defined as no progression to ophthalmopathy during 18 months of follow-up. The hyperthyroidism patients were between 18 and 65 years old and newly diagnosed, with a disease duration of less than 2 months. The study excluded patients with uncontrolled infections, other autoimmune diseases, pregnancy or lactation. Diagnoses were established on the basis of clinical symptoms, serum thyroxine and TRAb, thyroid ultrasound, and orbital computed tomography. PBMCs were isolated from about 10 ml of fresh peripheral blood by Ficoll-Paque density gradient centrifugation. Total RNA was extracted with Trizol reagent, and quality was checked on an Agilent 2100 Bioanalyzer. CDR1 DFQATT and CDR2 SNEGSKA were looked up in the germline V gene (reference sequence). The CDR3 covers 16 residues, taking in both the cysteine and the phenylalanine. Only CDR3 DNA is held: 48 bases, read in frame from base 1. Clipping removes 0 bases from V and 2 bases from J, with 5 as the unmatched junction base count.

Sequencing input: blood. The source of this sequence is a man between 18 and 35 years old with Graves' hyperthyroidism. The sequence is built from TRBV20-1 and TRBJ2-7; TRBD2 agrees with 12 junctional bases. The nucleotide sequence reads TGCAGTGCTAGAGATCCTAGCGGGGGGGAGGCCTACGAGCAGTACTTC. This encodes CSARDPSGGEAYEQYF.